This T cell receptor (beta chain) was observed in a study of blood T cell repertoires in COVID-19. About the study: Acute and convalescent COVID-19 samples came from the United States, Italy and Spain.

Participants' own reports of clinical history determined their cohort assignment. As processed by the authors: Cell counts per sample came from amplifying reference gene primers. Assay: immunoSEQ multiplex PCR; the TCRdb copy retains only in-frame clones and omits some. D and trimming come from the DNA, and the V and J calls and clone size come from that table. The sample holds about 240,000 clones, around 89% seen once. The V gene end was trimmed by 3 bases and the J gene end by 4 bases; junction bases not matched to a gene: 5. The germline CDR1 and CDR2 sequences are SQVTM and ANQGSEA. The CDR3 spans 14 residues.

The chain combines TRBV29-1 with TRBJ2-1, with 8 bases fitting TRBD2. Sequenced sample: PBMCs or T cells enriched from blood (not recorded which). This clonotype originated in a man aged 35-49 years who had recovered from COVID-19. This CDR3 reads CSVDVAGIYNEQFF. The CDR3 DNA is TGCAGCGTTGATGTAGCGGGAATATACAATGAGCAGTTCTTC.